A single sample gave rise to the 5 T cell receptor beta chains below, sequenced in a study of tumor-infiltrating lymphocytes in primary liver carcinoma. Co-extraction of both nucleic acids (RNA and DNA) used about 19-33 mg of unsorted bulk tissue. From about 0.5 ug of total RNA, TCR beta-specific cDNA was reverse-transcribed using a constant-region primer. Slightly modified ARM-PCR, run as three nested multiplex PCR rounds, produced the TCR beta libraries. In the first two PCR rounds, TRBV1-TRBV30 forward primers were paired with a C-beta reverse primer, and each round lasted 10 cycles. TCRdb analysed the multiplex PCR reads with MiXCR anew, one entry per CDR3 protein. The sample has tens of thousands of distinct CDR3 sequences, 70% to 75% seen once. The sample was liver tumor tissue from sampling region 2. Subset indicated: tumor region T2, inferior pole. Receptors were obtained from a man between 40 and 49 years old with primary liver carcinoma and hepatitis B virus infection.

As concerns this clonotype: A read error may account for a junction end that differs from germline. The chain is built from TRBV5-1 and TRBJ2-3; TRBD2 matches at 10 bases. CDR1 and CDR2 from the germline V gene are SGHRS and YFSETQ. This CDR3 has 15 residues. The CDR3 here is CASSLASGSTDTQCF. For the CDR3, the DNA is TGTGCCAGCAGCTTGGCTAGCGGGAGCACGGATACGCAGTGTTTT.

Remarks on this clonotype: At one end the junction does not follow the germline gene, possibly because of a read error. The chain recombines TRBV5-1 with TRBJ2-7, with 7 bases fitting TRBD1. The CDR3 is made up of 17 amino acids. Germline loops: CDR1 SGHRS, CDR2 YFSETQ. The CDR3 DNA is TGCGCCAGCAACTTGGGAGAAGGACGGGACAGACCCTATGAGCAGTACTTC. Protein product: CASNLGEGRDRPYEQYF.

Details on this clonotype: This may arise from a read error, as a much more abundant clone is one base away. This sequence joins TRBV28 and TRBJ1-5, with 7 bases that match TRBD1. The CDR3 contains 16 residues. In germline, CDR1 is MDHEN, CDR2 SYDVKM. The CDR3 protein is CASSFGGRGNNQPQQF. CDR3 in DNA: TGTGCCAGCTCCTTTGGAGGCAGGGGGAACAATCAGCCCCAGCAATTT.

On this clonotype itself: One end of the junction fails to match germline, which may point to a read error. The gene calls are TRBV6-2 or TRBV6-3 and TRBJ2-7; 7 bases map to TRBD2. The germline gives CDR1 MNHEY, CDR2 SVGEGT. The CDR3 is made up of 14 amino acids. CDR3 amino acids: CASSYSREFYEQYF. The CDR3 DNA sequence: TGTGCCAGTAGTTACTCGCGGGAGTTCTACGAGCAGTACTTC.

This clonotype has just a few counts. The V gene is TRBV20-1, the J gene TRBJ2-5; maybe TRBD2 (6 bases). CDR1 and CDR2 (germline): DFQATT, SNEGSKA (reference sequence). V was trimmed by 1 base and J by 2 bases, leaving 14 bases between them. This CDR3 spans 15 amino acids. CDR3 coding DNA: TGCAGTGCTAGAGTGAGTGCGGGACTTCAAGAGACCCAGTACTTC. Its translation: CSARVSAGLQETQYF.